These 10 T cell receptor beta chains were sequenced from one sample in a study of blood T cell repertoires in COVID-19. TCRdb's table, derived via immunoSEQ multiplex PCR, lists solely in-frame clones and lacks some. The table records some 46,000 clones, over 75% of them present only once. The sequenced sample was peripheral blood. The receptor set was obtained from a man between 45 and 60 years old with acute or convalescent COVID-19.

This chain uses TRBV4-2 with TRBJ2-1; 8 bases align to TRBD2. The CDR3 is made up of 19 amino acids. CDR1 and CDR2 (germline): LGHNA, YNFKEQ. Losses at the gene ends were 1 base for V and 8 bases for J; bases not matched to a gene: 19. The CDR3 protein is CASSQGEGAAGVIIDEQFF. CDR3 in DNA: TGTGCCAGCAGCCAAGGAGAGGGTGCAGCGGGAGTGATAATTGATGAGCAGTTCTTC.

V and J are TRBV2 and TRBJ1-5, with D tentatively TRBD1 (6 bases). Trimming pared 8 bases from V and 3 bases from J, leaving 11 bases between. The V gene's germline CDR1 is SNHLY and CDR2 FYNNEI. The CDR3 spans 13 residues. The CDR3 spells CASGGQSNQPQHF. CDR3 DNA sequence: TGTGCCAGCGGCGGACAGTCCAATCAGCCCCAGCATTTT.

The V and J genes are TRBV9 and TRBJ2-3; the D gene is possibly TRBD1 (6 bases). Trimming cost V 3 bases and J 2 bases, with 25 bases left between them. The CDR3 sequence is 19 residues long. The germline gives CDR1 SGDLS, CDR2 YYNGEE. The CDR3 bases are TGTGCCAGCAGCGGACCCTCCTCTCTGGCAGGGGTACCCACAGATACGCAGTATTTT. Its translation is CASSGPSSLAGVPTDTQYF.

This clone was counted a few times. The chain uses TRBV29-1 and TRBJ1-4; the D is unclear. V dropped 0 bases and J dropped 5 bases, with 4 bases sitting between them. In germline, CDR1 is SQVTM, CDR2 ANQGSEA. The CDR3 loop spans 12 amino acids. This chain's CDR3 is CSVEDQNEKLFF. Written as DNA, the CDR3 is TGCAGCGTTGAAGACCAAAATGAAAAACTGTTTTTT.

The chain couples TRBV2 to TRBJ2-3; possibly TRBD2 for D (6 bases). The germline CDR1 and CDR2 sequences are SNHLY and FYNNEI. Trimming removed 7 bases at V and 0 bases at J, with 11 bases between. CDR3 length: 14 amino acids. The DNA for the CDR3 is TGTGCCAGCATAGCGGATTCTAGCACAGATACGCAGTATTTT. It yields the protein CASIADSSTDTQYF. The full variable domain, rest sourced from reference TRBV2 and TRBJ2-3, is EPEVTQTPSHQVTQMGQEVILRCVPISNHLYFYWYRQILGQKVEFLVSFYNNEISEKSEIFDDQFSVERPDGSNFTLKIRSTKLEDSAMYFCASIADSSTDTQYFGPGTRLTVL.

The chain couples TRBV18 to TRBJ2-7, with 8 bases matching TRBD1. In germline, CDR1 is KGHSH, CDR2 LQKENI. J lost 6 bases, V lost 5 bases, and 6 bases had no gene match. This CDR3 spans 13 amino acids. Here the CDR3 DNA reads TGTGCCAGCTCAGATCAGGGGGCGCGCGAGCAGTACTTC. Translating it yields CASSDQGAREQYF.

This clone is large within its sample. This sequence joins TRBV23-1 and TRBJ1-2; D call uncertain. TRBV23-1 is recorded as an ORF, its role being uncertain. With 0 bases removed from V and 8 bases from J, the gap between germline ends came to 10 bases. This CDR3 region has 13 residues. CDR3 region: CASSQSPVGGYTF. The CDR3 nucleotides are TGCGCCAGCAGTCAATCCCCAGTCGGGGGCTACACCTTC.

CDR3 sequence (DNA): TGTGCCAGCGCTCGGCGGGGGGTCCAAGAGACCCAGTACTTC. Its protein product is CASARRGVQETQYF. The rearrangement joins TRBV7-2 to TRBJ2-5; TRBD2 matches at 8 bases. V shed 8 bases and J 1 base; nucleotides not matched to a gene: 6. Germline V CDR1 and CDR2: SGHTA, FQGNSA. This CDR3 spans 14 amino acids.

The chain combines TRBV4-2 with TRBJ2-2; perhaps TRBD2 as D (6 bases). The germline V and J ends were trimmed by 2 bases and 0 bases, with 10 bases remaining between them. Germline CDR1 is LGHNA and CDR2 is YNFKEQ. The CDR3 is 16 residues long. CDR3 sequence: CASSQRLVANTGELFF. Written as DNA, the CDR3 is TGTGCCAGCAGCCAAAGACTAGTAGCGAACACCGGGGAGCTGTTTTTT.

V and J are TRBV30 and TRBJ2-7, with 7 bases lining up with TRBD2. The V gene's germline CDR1 is GTSNPN and CDR2 SVGIG (reference sequence). The CDR3 extends over 12 amino acids. After removal of 4 bases from V and 2 bases from J, the junction contained 2 bases not matched to a gene. CDR3 sequence: CAWTSGPYEQYF. For the CDR3, the DNA is TGTGCCTGGACTAGCGGTCCCTACGAGCAGTACTTC.